What follows describes a single TCR beta chain. The antigen is not known. The sample belongs to a study of OX40 agonist ivuxolimab in advanced cancers. Study-level background: The patients received agonistic anti-OX40 (CD134) antibody ivuxolimab. Every 2 weeks, ivuxolimab was infused into the patients intravenously at between 0.01 and 10 mg/kg. Broader study findings: Partly responding patients at 0.1-3.0 mg/kg showed some of the smallest clonal expansion.

Repertoires were generated with immunoSEQ multiplex PCR, while TCRdb's copy carries only in-frame clones and drops some. The profile shows approximately 10,000 clones, about 89% of them singletons. The germline V and J ends were trimmed by 2 bases and 5 bases, with 13 bases remaining between them. Germline CDR1 is MDHEN and CDR2 is SYDVKM. This CDR3 is 14 amino acids long. Exclusion applied to patients with autoimmune disease history or systemic immunosuppression. This chain connects TRBV28 to TRBJ2-7; D unresolved. This receptor was identified in an adult with an advanced solid tumor such as melanoma, head and neck, liver or kidney cancer. The sample in question was CD4+ or CD8+ T cells sorted from blood, obtained in a trial of the OX40 agonist ivuxolimab. The CDR3 region has the DNA TGTGCCAGCAGTTTACGGCCAGAGCTCCACGAGCAGTACTTC. Translation gives CASSLRPELHEQYF.